The 12 T cell receptor beta chains below all came from one sample that was sequenced in a study of Ad26.COV2.S vaccination and SARS-CoV-2 variants (TCRdb year 2021). Libraries were built with the immunoSEQ multiplex PCR assay. As stored in TCRdb, this immuneACCESS dataset retains in-frame rearrangements with V and J assigned. A fraction of the clones does not appear; measured against another copy, unresolved V genes explain less than half of the discrepancy, and the remainder lacks a known reason. This sample is represented by 380,000 or so clones; about 88% of them were singletons. About 10% of the sample is taken by the ten largest. In light of the paper, this sample's treatment or condition label describes: roughly 20 received Ad26.COV2.S at low or high dose, single or two shots; several received placebo; per-sample allocation not given. Repertoires of vaccine and placebo recipients were sequenced from samples collected on day 63 after the first injection.

The sequences come from peripheral blood, collected in a trial of Ad26.COV2.S vaccine versus placebo. All receptors derive from a person aged 18 to 65 who received the Ad26.COV2.S COVID-19 vaccine or a placebo.

The chain recombines TRBV5-4 with TRBJ1-4, with D maybe TRBD1 (6 bases). The germline gives CDR1 SGHNT, CDR2 YYREEE (reference sequence). V gave up 3 bases and J gave up 8 bases, with 11 bases separating them. The length of the CDR3 is 13 residues. The CDR3 nucleotides read TGTGCCAGCAGCTCAACCAGGGGCGAAAAACTGTTTTTT. Protein product: CASSSTRGEKLFF.

The chain combines TRBV18 with TRBJ2-1; weak D call: TRBD1 (5 bases). Per the germline V gene, CDR1 is KGHSH and CDR2 is LQKENI. This CDR3 comprises 13 residues. V lost 3 bases and J 5 bases, leaving 8 bases between the germline ends. The CDR3 region is CASSPTEDNEQFF. CDR3 DNA: TGTGCCAGCTCACCGACAGAGGACAATGAGCAGTTCTTC.

The chain is built from TRBV20-1 and TRBJ2-3, with D possibly matching TRBD2 (5 bases). The CDR3 contains 16 residues. V lost 3 bases, J lost 3 bases, and 19 bases lay in between. Germline CDR1 is DFQATT and CDR2 is SNEGSKA (reference sequence). This CDR3 is CSASLTRKWETDTQYF. Written as DNA, the CDR3 is TGCAGTGCTAGTCTAACCCGTAAATGGGAGACAGATACGCAGTATTTT.

V and J are TRBV27 and TRBJ2-7; D possibly matches TRBD1 or TRBD2 (6 bases each). CDR1 and CDR2 from the germline V gene are MNHEY and SMNVEV (reference sequence). This CDR3 has 13 residues. Trimming took 10 bases from V and 1 from J, leaving 14 bases between them. CDR3 coding DNA: TGTGCCATCGGAAGGGGGGTTTCCTACGAGCAGTACTTC. It is translated as CAIGRGVSYEQYF.

The chain links TRBV28 to TRBJ2-3, with TRBD2 matching over 11 bases. CDR3 size: 16 residues. Germline values: CDR1 MDHEN, CDR2 SYDVKM. The V and J ends lost 3 bases and 4 bases, in that order; junction bases with no gene match: 6. CDR3 in DNA: TGTGCCAGCAGTTTTTATAGCGGGAGGGCTTCAGATACGCAGTATTTT. This codes for CASSFYSGRASDTQYF.

The J gene is TRBJ2-4, the V gene TRBV5-5; D perhaps matches TRBD2 (6 bases). The CDR3 spans 13 residues. V was clipped by 9 bases and J by 8 bases, with 18 bases between them. The germline V gene has CDR1 SGHKS and CDR2 YYEKEE (reference sequence). The CDR3 region has the DNA TGTGCCACCCGGATGGGGGGAGCGGACATTCAGTACTTC. It codes for CATRMGGADIQYF.

The CDR3 nucleotides are TGTGCCAGCACCGACGTATCGGGAGGCTACACCTTC. Residues: CASTDVSGGYTF. J is TRBJ1-2 and V is TRBV28; D uncertain. V gave up 7 bases and J gave up 8 bases, with 14 bases separating them. From germline, CDR1 is MDHEN and CDR2 SYDVKM. This CDR3 region has 12 residues.

This chain links TRBV6-2 or TRBV6-3 with TRBJ1-1, with unresolved D. The CDR3 runs to 14 residues. V was shortened by 5 bases and J by 5 bases, with 15 bases between the two germline ends. The germline V gene encodes CDR1 MNHEY and CDR2 SVGEGT. DNA of the CDR3: TGTGCCAGCAGTCCACGAGGCCCAGGAACTGAAGCTTTCTTT. Encoded protein: CASSPRGPGTEAFF.

This clone was counted once. This chain connects TRBV19 to TRBJ2-5; 9 bases agree with TRBD1. This CDR3 region has 13 residues. Looked up from germline, CDR1 is LNHDA and CDR2 is SQIVND (reference sequence). V dropped 5 bases and J dropped 3; count of bases not matched to a gene: 1. The CDR3 sequence is CASSRDREETQYF. In nucleotides, the CDR3 is TGTGCCAGTAGTCGGGACAGGGAAGAGACCCAGTACTTC.

The gene calls are TRBV7-9 and TRBJ1-1, with 8 nucleotides matching TRBD1. The ends lost 0 bases at V and 0 bases at J; junction bases unmatched: 6. This CDR3 has 17 residues. From germline, CDR1 is SEHNR and CDR2 FQNEAQ (reference sequence). CDR3 coding DNA: TGTGCCAGCAGCTTAGCCGGACAGGGCTATATGAACACTGAAGCTTTCTTT. This codes for CASSLAGQGYMNTEAFF.

The chain joins TRBV2 to TRBJ2-1; 7 bases are shared with TRBD2. The J segment lost 6 bases and the V segment lost 4 bases, leaving 9 bases of the junction unmatched. The CDR3 contains 15 residues. Per germline, CDR1 SNHLY and CDR2 FYNNEI. The DNA of the CDR3 is TGTGCCAGCAGTGCTAGCGGCACCATTGCCAATGAGCAGTTCTTC. This sequence encodes CASSASGTIANEQFF.

The chain links TRBV4-3 to TRBJ1-2, with D unclear. The CDR3 spans 14 residues. Germline CDR1 and CDR2: LGHNA and YSLEER. The V gene lost 0 bases and the J gene lost 6 bases, with 11 bases spanning the gap. Written as DNA, the CDR3 is TGCGCCAGCAGCCAAGATAGAAACTACCATGGCTACACCTTC. This codes for CASSQDRNYHGYTF.